The 10 T cell receptor beta chains below come from one sample, sequenced in a study of blood T cells in healthy people across ages. Alongside a J-beta primer mix, a sample-barcoded 5' primer served in a second PCR lasting roughly 7 to 11 cycles. TCRdb re-analysed the 5' RACE reads in MiXCR, keeping a single row per CDR3 protein. The sample lists about 770,000 distinct CDR3 sequences; around 42% were seen once. Specimen: blood. The receptor source for this set is a man in his fifties or sixties in good health.

A few counts support this clonotype. The chain has TRBV10-3 and TRBJ2-7; tentative D call: TRBD1 (7 bases). Germline V lookup: CDR1 ENHRY, CDR2 SYGVKD. The CDR3 totals 13 residues. Trimming pared 6 bases from V and 1 base from J, leaving 10 bases between. Here the CDR3 reads CAIRAGQSYEQYF. The CDR3 nucleotides read TGTGCCATCAGGGCGGGACAGTCCTACGAGCAGTACTTC.

For this clonotype: A much larger clone lies one base from this, so it may be a read error. The V gene is TRBV9, the J gene TRBJ2-5; D not resolved. The CDR3 consists of 13 residues. CDR1 and CDR2 (germline): SGDLS, YYNGEE. V was shortened by 0 bases and J by 13 bases, with 16 bases between the two germline ends. CDR3: CASSVGIPDERYF. The CDR3 DNA is TGTGCCAGCAGCGTAGGGATTCCCGACGAGCGGTACTTC.

The chain joins TRBV12-3 or TRBV12-4 to TRBJ1-2, with a weak D call TRBD1 (6 bases). The V and J ends lost 6 bases and 8 bases respectively, with 16 bases between them. The CDR3 contains 13 residues. CDR3 loop: CASRKPGTSGYTF. As DNA, the CDR3 is TGTGCCAGCAGAAAACCTGGGACATCGGGCTACACCTTC.

This clonotype showed up just a few times. The chain links TRBV20-1 to TRBJ2-7, with 8 bases lining up with TRBD2. This CDR3 has 16 residues. V gave up 3 bases and J gave up 3 bases; unmatched junction bases: 13. The V gene's germline CDR1 is DFQATT and CDR2 SNEGSKA (reference sequence). The CDR3 nucleotides read TGCAGTGCTAGTCTGTCAGCGGGGGCCCTCGTCTACGAGCAGTACTTC. The encoded protein is CSASLSAGALVYEQYF.

This chain uses TRBV18 with TRBJ1-4, with D unresolved. Per germline, CDR1 KGHSH and CDR2 LQKENI. The CDR3 covers 15 residues. Trimming took off 3 bases at V and 8 bases at J, with 16 bases between the two ends. CDR3 sequence (DNA): TGTGCCAGCTCACCTAGGGCAGGAGAGCAAGAAAAACTGTTTTTT. It translates to CASSPRAGEQEKLFF.

V usage is TRBV19 and J usage is TRBJ2-4, with 9 bases lining up with TRBD1. This CDR3 has 18 amino acids. Germline CDR1 LNHDA, CDR2 SQIVND (reference sequence). The trim removed 5 bases at V and 3 bases at J, leaving 14 bases unmatched. The CDR3: CASSVRDREDSDKNIQYF. CDR3 coding DNA: TGTGCCAGTAGTGTCCGGGACAGGGAGGATTCTGACAAAAACATTCAGTACTTC.

The V call is TRBV21-1, the J call TRBJ2-7. TRBV21-1 is deemed a pseudogene. The CDR3 has 14 amino acids. The CDR3 nucleotides read TGTGCCAGCAGCAAAGCCCAGGTGCCCTACGAGCAGTACTTC. Translation gives CASSKAQVPYEQYF.

The rearrangement joins TRBV3-1 to TRBJ2-6; D uncertain. Per germline, CDR1 LGHDT and CDR2 YNNKEL (reference sequence). The V and J ends lost 8 bases and 1 base respectively, with 6 bases between them. The CDR3 loop spans 13 amino acids. CDR3 sequence reads: CASLESGANVLTF. CDR3 nucleotide sequence: TGTGCCAGCCTCGAGTCTGGGGCCAACGTCCTGACTTTC.

This clonotype was seen a few times. This chain uses TRBV5-1 with TRBJ1-5; D is ambiguous. V was cut by 5 bases and J by 3 bases, with 9 bases left in between. From germline, CDR1 is SGHRS and CDR2 YFSETQ. This CDR3 spans 13 amino acids. The CDR3 nucleotides are TGCGCCAGCAGGGTAGGGCTCAATCAGCCCCAGCATTTT. This gives the protein CASRVGLNQPQHF.

The V call is TRBV7-9, the J call TRBJ2-5; TRBD1 aligns across 8 bases. This CDR3 is 14 amino acids long. Trimming at V came to 5 bases and at J to 3 bases, leaving 5 bases not matched to a gene. Germline V gene data show CDR1 as SEHNR and CDR2 as FQNEAQ (reference sequence). The CDR3 DNA reads as TGTGCCAGCAGCAACCTGGACAGGGAAGAGACCCAGTACTTC. It yields the protein CASSNLDREETQYF. Complete variable domain (other parts from reference TRBV7-9 and TRBJ2-5): DTGVSQNPRHKITKRGQNVTFRCDPISEHNRLYWYRQTLGQGPEFLTYFQNEAQLEKSRLLSDRFSAERPKGSFSTLEIQRTEQGDSAMYLCASSNLDREETQYFGPGTRLLVL.